This is a list of T cell receptor beta chains from one sample in a study of breast tumors, draining lymph nodes, adjacent tissues. TCRdb processed the multiplex PCR reads anew with MiXCR; each CDR3 protein has one entry. This table has around 230,000 distinct CDR3 sequences, 34% appearing once. Material for sequencing was axillary lymph node tissue. These receptors were collected from a female donor with breast cancer. Some clones in this sample may be carry-over from other donors' samples. Each CDR3 is given with its conserved first and last residue. A D gene is named only where the DNA matches it firmly. Clone size is stated in some rows and not others, as once, few, many or a class when expanded.

>TRBV5-1|few|TRBD2|TRBJ2-1
CASSLWTSGKNEQFF
TGCGCCAGCAGCTTGTGGACTAGCGGGAAGAATGAGCAGTTCTTC
>TRBV9|once|.|TRBJ2-7
CASSVGDKPYEQYF
TGTGCCAGCAGCGTAGGGGACAAACCCTACGAGCAGTACTTC
>TRBV5-8|many|.|TRBJ2-2
CASSLSLVAANTGELFF
TGTGCCAGCAGCTTGAGTTTAGTGGCCGCGAACACCGGGGAGCTGTTTTTT
>TRBV5-6|many|.|TRBJ1-2
CASSLGDRFNYGYTF
TGTGCCAGCAGCTTGGGAGACAGGTTCAACTATGGCTACACCTTC
>TRBV11-2|many|.|TRBJ2-1
CASSLVEGSEQFF
TGTGCCAGCAGCTTAGTGGAGGGGAGTGAGCAGTTCTTC
>TRBV25-1|many|.|TRBJ1-6
CASSGPGNYNSPLHF
TGTGCCAGCAGTGGCCCAGGGAACTATAATTCACCCCTCCACTTT
>TRBV5-8|many|TRBD1|TRBJ2-5
CASSLRTGGNIETQYF
TGTGCCAGCAGCCTTCGGACAGGGGGCAACATCGAGACCCAGTACTTC
>TRBV7-3|.|TRBD2|TRBJ2-3
CASSHGTSGTDTQYF
TGTGCCAGCAGCCACGGGACTAGCGGGACAGATACGCAGTATTTC
>TRBV11-3|.|.|TRBJ2-6
CAGSTPGANVLTF
TGTGCCGGCAGCACACCGGGGGCCAACGTCCTGACTTTC
>TRBV19|many|.|TRBJ2-2
CASSIRGGELFF
TGTGCCAGTAGTATAAGGGGCGGGGAGCTGTTTTTT
>TRBV5-8|few|TRBD1|TRBJ2-5
CASSAGQAKSETQYF
TGTGCCAGCAGCGCGGGACAGGCGAAGAGCGAGACCCAGTACTTC
>TRBV4-1|many|.|TRBJ2-3
CASSPLSGTSTDTQYF
TGCGCCAGCAGCCCTTTGTCCGGGACTAGCACAGATACGCAGTATTTT
>TRBV9|.|.|TRBJ1-5
CASSVVGKYQPQHF
TGTGCCAGCAGCGTAGTGGGGAAATATCAGCCCCAGCATTTT
>TRBV12-3/TRBV12-4|.|.|TRBJ2-5
CASCDRPNQPQYF
TGTGCCAGCTGCGACAGACCAAATCAGCCCCAGTACTTC
>TRBV11-2|many|.|TRBJ2-5
CASSDRGRVWAETQYF
TGTGCCAGCAGCGACAGAGGTCGGGTTTGGGCAGAGACCCAGTACTTC
>TRBV20-1|many|.|TRBJ1-6
CSAARGSSPLHF
TGCAGTGCTGCTAGGGGGTCCTCACCCCTCCACTTT
>TRBV6-6|.|TRBD1|TRBJ1-1
CASSYGTGADTEAFF
TGTGCCAGCAGTTACGGGACAGGGGCTGACACTGAAGCTTTCTTT
>TRBV7-6|.|.|TRBJ2-3
CASSLGGVQGF
TGTGCCAGCAGCTTAGGAGGCGTACAGGGTTTT
>TRBV7-8|many|.|TRBJ1-2
CASSLRRGVAENGYTF
TGTGCCAGCAGCTTACGTCGAGGGGTCGCGGAGAATGGCTACACCTTC
>TRBV2|many|TRBD1|TRBJ1-5
CASKGQTPYQPQHF
TGTGCCAGCAAGGGACAGACCCCGTATCAGCCCCAGCATTTT
>TRBV2|many|.|TRBJ1-2
CASSEGRENTF
TGTGCCAGCAGTGAGGGCAGGGAGAACACCTTC
>TRBV28|few|.|TRBJ2-1
CASSYPGTYNEQFF
TGTGCCAGCAGTTATCCGGGCACTTACAATGAGCAGTTCTTC
>TRBV25-1|.|TRBD1|TRBJ2-7
CANSLPFPWTGSYEQYF
TGTGCCAACAGTTTACCATTCCCCTGGACAGGGTCCTACGAGCAGTACTTC
>TRBV4-3|many|.|TRBJ1-3
CASSQILGISGNTIYF
TGCGCCAGCAGCCAAATACTGGGGATCTCTGGAAACACCATATATTTT
>TRBV6-5|many|.|TRBJ1-2
CASSHSRTFDYTF
TGTGCCAGCAGTCACTCAAGGACCTTCGACTACACCTTC
>TRBV7-2|many|TRBD1|TRBJ1-4
CASSLYRQGRGEKLFF
TGTGCCAGCAGCTTGTACCGACAGGGTAGAGGTGAAAAACTGTTTTTT
>TRBV28|many|TRBD1|TRBJ1-2
CASLPGQVPYGYTF
TGTGCCAGCCTTCCGGGACAGGTGCCTTATGGCTACACCTTC
>TRBV12-3/TRBV12-4|many|.|TRBJ1-5
CASSSDDQPQHF
TGTGCCAGCAGCTCAGACGATCAGCCCCAGCATTTT
>TRBV3-1|many|.|TRBJ2-3
CASSQGGPTDTQYF
TGTGCCAGCAGCCAAGGGGGCCCCACAGATACGCAGTATTTT
>TRBV4-2|many|TRBD2|TRBJ2-7
CASSPGLAGVYEQYF
TGTGCCAGCAGCCCGGGACTAGCGGGAGTCTACGAGCAGTACTTC
>TRBV2|.|.|TRBJ2-3
CASGGAVDTQYF
TGTGCCAGCGGGGGGGCCGTAGATACGCAGTATTTT